Included here is one T cell receptor beta chain sequence, with context. These data originate in a study of blood T cell repertoires in COVID-19. Overall study context: The United States, Italy and Spain provided the acute and convalescent COVID-19 samples. In each case, the material was cDNA or gDNA derived from T cells, B-cell-depleted T cells, or PBMCs.

Germline V gives CDR1 SNHLY, CDR2 FYNNEI. Losses at the gene ends were 7 bases for V and 1 base for J; bases not matched to a gene: 4. The CDR3 extends over 15 amino acids. Authors' methods: The assay estimated nucleated cells by amplifying reference gene primers. Here immunoSEQ multiplex PCR was the method, and the copy in TCRdb shows in-frame clones only, minus some. That table is the source of V, J and clone size, and D and trimming were worked out from the DNA. The sample lists about 410,000 clones; around 86% were seen once. The chain combines TRBV2 with TRBJ1-6; the match to TRBD1 covers 7 bases. The sequence came from a woman aged 25 to 39 with active or convalescent COVID-19. Sample: peripheral blood. CDR3 region: CASKPGGSYNSPLHF. CDR3 in DNA: TGTGCCAGCAAGCCAGGGGGTTCCTATAATTCACCCCTCCACTTT.